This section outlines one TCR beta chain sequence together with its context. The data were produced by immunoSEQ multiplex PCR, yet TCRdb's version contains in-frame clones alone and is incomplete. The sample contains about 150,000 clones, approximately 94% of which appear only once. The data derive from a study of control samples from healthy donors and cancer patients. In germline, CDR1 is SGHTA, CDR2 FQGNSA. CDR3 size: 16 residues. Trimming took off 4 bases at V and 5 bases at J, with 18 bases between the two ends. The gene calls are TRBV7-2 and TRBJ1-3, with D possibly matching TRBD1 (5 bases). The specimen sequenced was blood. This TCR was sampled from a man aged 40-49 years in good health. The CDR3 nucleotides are TGTGCCAGCAGCTATAACGGGGGTTTCTTTCGAAACACCATATATTTT. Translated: CASSYNGGFFRNTIYF.